The clone carrying this T cell receptor beta chain was recorded once. This specimen belongs to a study of blood T cells in healthy people across ages. CDR1 is SGHVS and CDR2 is FQNEAQ in the germline V gene. V dropped 2 bases and J dropped 4 bases, with 14 bases sitting between them. The CDR3 extends over 16 amino acids. A second 7 to 11 cycle PCR used barcoded and J-beta primers. A single record per CDR3 protein comes from TCRdb applying MiXCR to the 5' RACE reads. The data hold about 640,000 distinct CDR3 sequences, with under 65% observed a single time. This clonotype originated in a man in his sixties in good health. The chain combines TRBV7-8 with TRBJ2-2, with D possibly TRBD2 on 5 matching bases. The sample taken for sequencing was blood. The CDR3 reads CASSLTNGRGTGELFF. DNA for the CDR3: TGTGCCAGCAGCTTAACTAACGGTCGGGGCACCGGGGAGCTGTTTTTT.